The 9 T cell receptor beta chains presented below share a single source sample, sequenced in a study of blood T cell repertoires in COVID-19. Some clones are missing from TCRdb's copy, which holds only in-frame ones; the method was immunoSEQ multiplex PCR. Of over 110,000 clones in the sample, approximately 86% were seen once. The material sequenced was peripheral blood. These receptors all stem from a man aged 65-85 years with acute or convalescent COVID-19.

The chain carries TRBV2 and TRBJ1-1; weak D call: TRBD1 (5 bases). The V end lost 6 bases, the J end lost 3 bases, and 14 bases lay between the germline ends. Looked up from germline, CDR1 is SNHLY and CDR2 is FYNNEI. CDR3 length: 14 amino acids. The CDR3 nucleotides read TGTGCCAGCAGAGGCCGGACAAGGGACACTGAAGCTTTCTTT. This sequence encodes CASRGRTRDTEAFF.

CDR3: CASRMTGVADTQYF. The DNA for the CDR3 is TGTGCCAGCAGAATGACAGGGGTGGCAGATACGCAGTATTTT. The rearrangement links TRBV2 to TRBJ2-3; 8 bases agree with TRBD1. Germline lookup yields CDR1 SNHLY and CDR2 FYNNEI. This CDR3 comprises 14 residues. Trimming removed 6 bases from V and 4 bases from J; junction bases left unmatched: 6.

This rearrangement joins TRBV14 to TRBJ2-3, with TRBD2 as a possible D gene (5 bases). The CDR3 length is 14 residues. CDR1 SGHDN and CDR2 FVKESK come from the germline V gene. Trimming took off 4 bases at V and 8 bases at J, with 16 bases between the two ends. CDR3 sequence (DNA): TGTGCCAGCAGCCCGGTACTACTAGTCGGTACGCAGTATTTT. Protein sequence: CASSPVLLVGTQYF.

This chain uses TRBV7-9 with TRBJ2-2; D remains ambiguous. This CDR3 region has 13 residues. Germline V gives CDR1 SEHNR, CDR2 FQNEAQ (reference sequence). The germline V and J ends were trimmed by 3 bases and 5 bases, with 7 bases remaining between them. The CDR3 reads CASSLELTGELFF. The DNA for the CDR3 is TGTGCCAGCAGCTTGGAACTAACCGGGGAGCTGTTTTTT.

V is TRBV21-1 and J is TRBJ2-1; whether TRBD2, the table's D call, matches the DNA was not checked. TRBV21-1 is given as a pseudogene. This CDR3 has 19 amino acids. This CDR3 is CASSPSGSSGGDGCNEQFF. The DNA of the CDR3 is TGTGCCAGCAGCCCCTCGGGTAGTAGCGGGGGGGACGGCTGTAATGAGCAGTTCTTC.

The J gene is TRBJ1-4, the V gene TRBV3-1 (or the pseudogene TRBV3-2); the D gene is possibly TRBD1 (5 bases). CDR1 and CDR2 from the germline V gene are LGHDT and YNNKEL (reference sequence). The CDR3 loop spans 14 amino acids. Trimming removed 4 bases at V and 7 bases at J, with 13 bases between. The CDR3 region has the DNA TGTGCCAGCAGCCCGGGGGGGATAGGTGAAAAACTGTTTTTT. This gives the protein CASSPGGIGEKLFF.

This rearrangement joins TRBV6-5 to TRBJ1-2; 8 nucleotides align to TRBD1. Germline-derived CDR1 and CDR2 are MNHEY and SVGAGI. J lost 6 bases, V lost 0 bases, and 6 bases had no gene match. CDR3 size: 15 residues. The CDR3 sequence is CASSYSDRGINGYTF. The DNA of the CDR3 is TGTGCCAGCAGTTACTCCGACAGGGGAATAAATGGCTACACCTTC.

This CDR3 reads CASSLLTSGSTDTQYF. The CDR3 nucleotides are TGTGCCAGCAGCTTGTTAACTAGCGGGAGCACAGATACGCAGTATTTT. The rearrangement uses TRBV5-5 and TRBJ2-3; TRBD2 matches at 9 bases. With V trimmed by 1 base and J by 0 bases, 3 bases remained unmatched. Germline loops: CDR1 SGHKS, CDR2 YYEKEE (reference sequence). The CDR3 has 16 residues. The full variable domain, in which reference TRBV5-5 and TRBJ2-3 provide the parts outside the CDR3, is DAGVTQSPTHLIKTRGQQVTLRCSPISGHKSVSWYQQVLGQGPQFIFQYYEKEERGRGNFPDRFSARQFPNYSSELNVNALLLGDSALYLCASSLLTSGSTDTQYFGPGTRLTVL.

V is TRBV6-5 and J is TRBJ1-2, with D possibly TRBD1 on 5 matching bases. The CDR3 totals 14 residues. V dropped 5 bases and J dropped 0 bases, with 10 bases sitting between them. Germline V CDR1 and CDR2: MNHEY, SVGAGI. The CDR3 spells CASSRQSSNYGYTF. The CDR3 DNA reads TGTGCCAGCAGTCGACAGTCCTCTAACTATGGCTACACCTTC.